The 17 T cell receptor beta chains in this list originate from one sample, sequenced in a study of cytomegalovirus exposure and HLA in healthy donors. Both 60 Vbeta primers and 13 Jbeta primers went into the PCR. Data came from immunoSEQ multiplex PCR; TCRdb stores just in-frame clones and leaves some out. The data contain nearly 110,000 clones, around 70% of them singletons. Material for sequencing was PBMCs. The receptors originated from a boy younger than 18 in good health and CMV-seronegative.

The chain has TRBV12-5 and TRBJ2-7; D possibly corresponds to TRBD2 (5 bases). Trimming stripped 5 bases from V and 3 bases from J, with 17 bases between. The CDR3 is made up of 15 amino acids. Germline assignment: CDR1 LGHNT and CDR2 FRNRAP. CDR3 in DNA: TGTGCTAGTGGTCTAGGTCCACCGAGGGACTACGAGCAGTACTTC. Translation: CASGLGPPRDYEQYF.

The chain has TRBV7-9 and TRBJ1-1; tentative D call: TRBD1 (5 bases). V lost 5 bases to trimming and J lost 8 bases, with 9 bases between them. The CDR3 contains 11 residues. From germline, CDR1 is SEHNR and CDR2 FQNEAQ (reference sequence). Here the CDR3 DNA reads TGTGCCAGCAGCGCGGGGGTCGAAGCTTTCTTT. Protein product: CASSAGVEAFF.

V usage is TRBV21-1 and J usage is TRBJ1-6; the table's D call of TRBD1 was not tested on the DNA. TRBV21-1 corresponds to a pseudogene. This CDR3 comprises 18 residues. In DNA, the CDR3 is TGTGCCAGCAGCACCCTGGACAGGGGGCCTTTACATAATTCACCCCTCCACTTT. Encoded protein: CASSTLDRGPLHNSPLHF.

The rearrangement uses TRBV28 and TRBJ1-4, with D possibly TRBD1 on 6 matching bases. Germline V gene sequence: CDR1 MDHEN, CDR2 SYDVKM. This CDR3 comprises 15 residues. V shed 1 base and J shed 3 bases, with 9 bases lying between them. The CDR3 nucleotides read TGTGCCAGCAGTTTATCAGGGGCTTCTAATGAAAAACTGTTTTTT. It is translated as CASSLSGASNEKLFF. Variable domain in full (rest from reference TRBV28 and TRBJ1-4): DVKVTQSSRYLVKRTGEKVFLECVQDMDHENMFWYRQDPGLGLRLIYFSYDVKMKEKGDIPEGYSVSREKKERFSLILESASTNQTSMYLCASSLSGASNEKLFFGSGTQLSVL.

This clone was found a few times. This rearrangement joins TRBV21-1 to TRBJ2-5; the table's D call TRBD1 went unverified against the DNA. TRBV21-1 is termed a pseudogene. This CDR3 is built from 15 residues. The DNA for the CDR3 is TGTGCCAGCAGCAAAGGGGCAGTACAAGAAGAGACCCAGTACTTC. It specifies CASSKGAVQEETQYF.

This chain uses TRBV6-4 with TRBJ1-6; TRBD1 agrees at 8 bases. Per germline, CDR1 MRHNA and CDR2 SNTAGT. The V and J ends lost 5 bases and 9 bases, in that order; junction bases with no gene match: 6. The length of the CDR3 is 14 residues. This CDR3 reads CASSLGTGPSPLHF. CDR3 bases: TGTGCCAGCAGTCTGGGGACAGGCCCTTCACCCCTCCACTTT.

This clone has more than one count but fewer than ten. The gene calls are TRBV4-1 and TRBJ2-7; 8 bases align to TRBD2. V was pared by 3 bases and J by 1 base, with 2 bases of the junction left unmatched. This CDR3 has 14 residues. Germline CDR1 reads MGHRA; CDR2 reads YSYEKL. The CDR3 bases are TGCGCCAGCAGCCAGGCGGGGGGATCCTACGAGCAGTACTTC. It translates to CASSQAGGSYEQYF.

There are a few counts of this clone. The chain has TRBV6-5 and TRBJ2-3; the match to TRBD2 covers 7 bases. The CDR3 has 15 amino acids. Germline lookup yields CDR1 MNHEY and CDR2 SVGAGI. V lost 4 bases and J lost 2; bases outside the gene matches: 6. CDR3 DNA: TGTGCCAGCAGTTTCTCTAGCGGATACACAGATACGCAGTATTTT. Protein sequence: CASSFSSGYTDTQYF.

This chain uses TRBV7-3 with TRBJ2-7; 7 nucleotides agree with TRBD1. Germline-derived CDR1 and CDR2 are SGHTA and FQGTGA. With V trimmed by 5 bases and J by 0 bases, 4 bases remained unmatched. This CDR3 spans 14 amino acids. In nucleotides, the CDR3 is TGTGCCAGCAGCCGGGACAGCAACTCCTACGAGCAGTACTTC. Translation gives CASSRDSNSYEQYF.

V gene TRBV19 combines with J gene TRBJ2-5; TRBD1 might be the D (6 bases). The CDR3 loop spans 13 amino acids. The germline V gene has CDR1 LNHDA and CDR2 SQIVND (reference sequence). The V end lost 3 bases, the J end lost 6 bases, and 11 bases lay between the germline ends. The CDR3 nucleotides read TGTGCCAGTAGTATCAAACAGGGACAGACCCAGTACTTC. Protein product: CASSIKQGQTQYF.

The chain employs TRBV9 and TRBJ2-6; D ambiguous. This CDR3 contains 14 residues. The ends were cut back, 0 bases at V and 4 bases at J, with 5 bases in the middle. Germline CDR1 reads SGDLS; CDR2 reads YYNGEE. CDR3: CASSVEPGANVLTF. In DNA form, the CDR3 reads TGTGCCAGCAGCGTAGAGCCCGGGGCCAACGTCCTGACTTTC.

V gene TRBV30 combines with J gene TRBJ1-2; D is unclear. V lost 3 bases to trimming and J lost 4 bases, with 12 bases between them. The CDR3 is made up of 13 amino acids. Germline CDR1 reads GTSNPN; CDR2 reads SVGIG (reference sequence). In nucleotides, the CDR3 is TGTGCCTGGAGCGATCATATCGGCTATGGCTACACCTTC. It encodes CAWSDHIGYGYTF. Full variable domain (rest looked up from reference TRBV30 and TRBJ1-2): SQTIHQWPATLVQPVGSPLSLECTVEGTSNPNLYWYRQAAGRGLQLLFYSVGIGQISSEVPQNLSASRPQDRQFILSSKKLLLSDSGFYLCAWSDHIGYGYTFGSGTRLTVV.

This sequence joins TRBV5-1 and TRBJ2-2, with a possible D match to TRBD1 (5 bases). CDR1 SGHRS and CDR2 YFSETQ come from the germline V gene. Trimming left V 2 bases short and J 0 bases short, with 23 bases between. The CDR3 is 20 amino acids. The DNA of the CDR3 is TGCGCCAGCAGCTTTAAACTCAGGGCGGCAGGGATCGCGAACACCGGGGAGCTGTTTTTT. Protein sequence: CASSFKLRAAGIANTGELFF.

The chain links TRBV4-3 to TRBJ1-3; TRBD1 agrees at 8 bases. Germline V gene lookup returns CDR1 LGHNA and CDR2 YSLEER. The CDR3 is made up of 18 amino acids. The V and J ends lost 0 bases and 4 bases, in that order; junction bases with no gene match: 11. The DNA of the CDR3 is TGCGCCAGCAGCCAAGATCTATTTCAGGGGGCGGCGGGAAACACCATATATTTT. Protein: CASSQDLFQGAAGNTIYF.

This clone was detected only once. J is TRBJ2-7 and V is TRBV9; D is undetermined. The length of the CDR3 is 13 residues. Germline lookup yields CDR1 SGDLS and CDR2 YYNGEE. V was clipped by 3 bases and J by 1 base, with 8 bases between them. For the CDR3, the DNA is TGTGCCAGCAGCGCAACAGATTCCTACGAGCAGTACTTC. Amino acids: CASSATDSYEQYF.

This CDR3 reads CASSLDPGQGGYGYTF. In DNA form, the CDR3 reads TGCGCCAGCAGCTTGGATCCGGGACAGGGTGGCTATGGCTACACCTTC. The chain recombines TRBV5-1 with TRBJ1-2, with 9 bases that match TRBD1. CDR1 SGHRS and CDR2 YFSETQ come from the germline V gene. This CDR3 region has 16 residues. V shed 0 bases and J 4 bases; nucleotides not matched to a gene: 7. Variable domain in full (rest from reference TRBV5-1 and TRBJ1-2): KAGVTQTPRYLIKTRGQQVTLSCSPISGHRSVSWYQQTPGQGLQFLFEYFSETQRNKGNFPGRFSGRQFSNSRSEMNVSTLELGDSALYLCASSLDPGQGGYGYTFGSGTRLTVV.

The J gene is TRBJ2-2, the V gene TRBV6-5; 11 bases are a match to TRBD1. V gave up 4 bases and J gave up 4 bases; unmatched junction bases: 5. The CDR3 consists of 16 residues. Per the germline V gene, CDR1 is MNHEY and CDR2 is SVGAGI. CDR3 residues: CASSSGQGAGTGELFF. Written as DNA, the CDR3 is TGTGCCAGCAGTTCTGGACAGGGGGCTGGCACCGGGGAGCTGTTTTTT.